A selection of T cell receptor beta chains follows, all from one sample in a study of control samples from healthy donors and cancer patients. The repertoire was sequenced with immunoSEQ multiplex PCR; TCRdb's copy has only in-frame clones and lacks some. The data show about 140,000 clones, 88% seen once. Sequences were obtained from blood. These receptors came from a man aged 18-30 years in good health. Each CDR3 is given with its conserved first and last residue. Fields, in order: clone size, J gene, D gene, V gene, CDR3 protein, CDR3 DNA. The D gene is left open where the match is weak. Expanded clones are given a class, and other clones once, few, many or no size at all.

>-|TRBJ2-6|TRBD2|TRBV6-5
CASRAGGAGANVLTF
TGTGCCAGCAGGGCCGGGGGGGCTGGGGCCAACGTCCTGACTTTC
>-|TRBJ1-2|TRBD1|TRBV19
CASNPGTDTAYGYTF
TGTGCCAGTAACCCGGGGACAGACACCGCCTATGGCTACACCTTC
>few|TRBJ1-1|-|TRBV9
CASSGPGVLAFF
TGTGCCAGCAGCGGACCGGGGGTATTGGCTTTCTTT
>-|TRBJ1-1|TRBD1|TRBV29-1
CSALPGQGKEAFF
TGCAGCGCCCTTCCAGGACAGGGCAAGGAAGCTTTCTTT
>once|TRBJ2-3|-|TRBV6-2/TRBV6-3
CASSLGTATDTQYF
TGTGCCAGCAGCCTTGGGACGGCCACAGATACGCAGTATTTT
>-|TRBJ1-2|-|TRBV6-5
CASSLTHRSGYTF
TGTGCCAGCAGTTTGACCCATAGGAGTGGCTACACCTTC
>-|TRBJ2-2|-|TRBV18
CASSPLPRPGAGELFF
TGTGCCAGCTCACCTCTTCCCCGTCCGGGGGCCGGGGAGCTGTTTTTT
>-|TRBJ1-4|TRBD1|TRBV3-1/TRBV3-2
CASSQIGGHRGLFDEKLFF
TGTGCCAGCAGCCAAATCGGGGGCCATAGGGGGCTTTTCGATGAAAAACTGTTTTTT
>-|TRBJ2-1|TRBD2|TRBV6-6
CASSYLSGARYNEQFF
TGTGCCAGCAGTTACCTAAGCGGGGCCCGCTACAATGAGCAGTTCTTC
>-|TRBJ2-2|-|TRBV7-3
CASSLTVARDLGTGELFF
TGTGCCAGCAGCTTAACCGTGGCCCGGGACCTAGGGACCGGGGAGCTGTTTTTT
>-|TRBJ2-7|TRBD1|TRBV7-9
CASSRGLDEQYF
TGTGCCAGCAGCAGGGGGCTTGACGAGCAGTACTTC
>-|TRBJ1-2|TRBD1|TRBV28
CASSLHYRGSENYGYTF
TGTGCCAGCAGTTTGCACTACAGGGGGTCGGAGAACTATGGCTACACCTTC
>-|TRBJ2-4|TRBD2|TRBV4-1
CASSQKLAGQNIQYF
TGCGCCAGCAGCCAAAAGCTAGCGGGGCAAAACATTCAGTACTTC
>once|TRBJ1-1|-|TRBV7-2
CASSLTPSEIMNTEAFF
TGTGCCAGCAGCCTAACACCCTCGGAAATAATGAACACTGAAGCTTTCTTT
>-|TRBJ2-1|TRBD2|TRBV19
CASSIKAGGLYNEQFF
TGTGCCAGTAGTATTAAGGCGGGGGGGCTCTACAATGAGCAGTTCTTC
>few|TRBJ1-5|-|TRBV7-8
CASSLRETTQGQPQHF
TGTGCCAGCAGCTTAAGGGAGACGACCCAAGGTCAGCCCCAGCATTTT
>-|TRBJ1-5|-|TRBV5-8
CASSFHTGTYSNQPQHF
TGTGCCAGCAGCTTTCACACAGGGACCTATAGCAATCAGCCCCAGCATTTT